This T cell receptor beta chain was sequenced during a study of regulatory T cells in long-lasting Graves disease (dated by TCRdb to about 2021). Background on the whole study: In the newly diagnosed Graves' disease group, patients had been taking antithyroid drugs for less than 3 months. The study was conducted in China and was registered as a clinical trial. Peripheral blood TCR sequencing and RNA sequencing compared persistent Graves' disease patients with newly diagnosed Graves' disease patients. A total of 35 or so samples were covered by TCR sequencing, comprising 13 persistent and around 20 newly diagnosed Graves' disease patients. Broad study findings and their caveats: Peripheral blood alone was examined, since thyroid tissue, which constituted the primary lesion, could not be accessed. Sequencing and analysis were restricted to the TCR beta chain. Patients with persistent disease shared more public clonotypes (about 3,000) than newly diagnosed patients did (approximately 990). TRBV28, TRBJ1-2 and TRBJ2-5 were preferentially used in persistent disease, while TRBV20-1 and TRBJ2-1 were favored in newly diagnosed disease. The small sample size was acknowledged by the authors as a limitation that may reduce accuracy. Compared with newly diagnosed patients, persistent Graves' disease patients had lower TCR Shannon entropy and fewer highly expanded clones, which suggests clonal expansion.

The sample's time point label, in plain terms: newly diagnosed GD, antithyroid drugs for less than 3 months. For both TCR sequencing and RNA sequencing, RNA was extracted from PBMCs in TRIzol. Graves' disease was diagnosed according to American Thyroid Association guidelines. Patients for the study were recruited at an endocrinology department in Xi'an, China. From each patient, around 9 milliliters of peripheral blood was collected into an EDTA anticoagulant tube. Ficoll Paque Plus density gradient separation was used to isolate PBMCs, and no additional T cell sorting was done. An Agilent 2100 Bioanalyzer and agarose gel were used to assess RNA quality, and a NanoDrop 2000 was used to measure RNA concentration. The CDR3 measures 14 amino acids from cysteine to phenylalanine. The DNA shown is the 42-base CDR3, in frame from base 1. CDR1 SGHNT and CDR2 YYREEE were looked up in the germline V gene (reference sequence). V was cut back by 0 bases and J by 3 bases, leaving a gap of 10 bases between them.

Many counts were recorded for this clonotype. Its antigen target is currently unknown. No base quality information exists; no much larger clone differs at one position. Libraries were constructed by multiplex PCR. The sequencer was an Illumina HiSeq 4000. CDR3 regions were amplified by Arm-PCR with iRepertoire HTBI primers to construct TCR beta libraries. Gel purification was performed on PCR products prior to sequencing. As for the original processing: Gene usage analysis of CDR3 amino acid clonotypes used the 60 to 80 TRBV and more than 13 TRBJ segments found across samples. Filtered high-quality paired reads were merged into contigs using COPE and FqMerger. BLAST was used to align contigs to IMGT TRBV, TRBD and TRBJ reference genes, and CDR3 was defined according to IMGT. Any clonotype with a frequency above 0.1% was classified as a highly expanded clone. Shannon entropy was used to measure repertoire diversity, and the Gini coefficient was used to measure V-J evenness. Clonotypes shared by more than one individual were considered public. The public reads were reprocessed in TCRdb via fastp at Q25 and MiXCR, keeping in-frame beta chains. Identical CDR3 proteins give one entry, which carries the most common genes and DNA. None of the V and J calls come from the authors' own analysis; TCRdb made them. Counted in this sample were over 200,000 distinct CDR3 sequences; about 18% of them appeared once. Around 13% of the sample goes to the ten largest clones.

These data are also associated with another study on T cells in Graves' hyperthyroidism and ophthalmopathy. The second study, in turn, reports: A patient counted as having stable Graves' hyperthyroidism if no progression to ophthalmopathy occurred over 18 months of follow-up. Hyperthyroidism patients were newly diagnosed, had a disease duration of under 2 months, and were aged 18 to 65 years. The study excluded patients with uncontrolled infections, other autoimmune diseases, pregnancy or lactation. Diagnoses were based on clinical symptoms, serum thyroxine and TRAb, thyroid ultrasound and orbital computed tomography. For the first round of RT-PCR on the TCR CDR3, the HTBI primer set was used together with the Qiagen OneStep RT-PCR kit. Most expanded thyroid clonotypes (frequency above 0.001) were also found in blood, which suggests that blood repertoires may mirror thyroid immune responses. A model built on a 13 V-J signature distinguished ophthalmopathy from stable hyperthyroidism, reaching around 87% sensitivity and under 84% specificity in cross-validation and 80%/75% in testing. In validation, the model predicted progression to ophthalmopathy with approximately 70% sensitivity and 72% to 85% specificity, a median of about six months before onset. To identify distinguishing TCR V-J signatures, a discovery cohort of 100 patients was used, comprising some 45 with Graves' ophthalmopathy and approximately 57 with stable Graves' hyperthyroidism. An independent validation cohort of about 20 hyperthyroidism patients and about 16 patients who later progressed to ophthalmopathy tested prospective prediction of ophthalmopathy. The 100 discovery patients were randomly split 7:3 into training and test sets. In addition, the study compared T-cell repertoires in thyroid tissue and in blood from about 6 Graves' hyperthyroidism patients. After blood sampling, hyperthyroidism patients were treated with methimazole at a starting dose of 30 mg daily, and ophthalmopathy patients were treated with high-dose intravenous methylprednisolone. Libraries were constructed in a second round of multiplex PCR, after which size selection and purification were carried out. Paired-end sequencing of the libraries was performed with 100 bp reads on an Illumina HiSeq2000. Raw data were processed with SOAPnuke, discarding reads with adapters, uncalled bases, mean Phred below 15, or no exact constant-primer or identifier match. High-quality paired reads were merged with COPE v1.2.5, and unique nucleotide sequences were defined as clonotypes. MiTCR v1.1 was used to align clonotypes to the IMGT TRBV, TRBD and TRBJ reference segments. Only V-J combinations with frequency above 0.0001, covering 99% to 99.2% of repertoires, were analysed. A TCS score was defined as the ratio between F50 (clonal expansion) and ExV (chaos), using BLOSUM62-based TCRdist between CDR3 peptides within each V-J. Welch's t-statistics and random forest reduced around 520 V-J features to 13, which were used in a naive Bayes classifier (R e1071). Sample size was not statistically predetermined, and blinding of investigators to group allocation was not performed. The paper reports TCR Vbeta CDR3 sequencing of approximately 130 peripheral blood samples: 40 to 45 ophthalmopathy, about 75 hyperthyroidism and around 17 progressor patients.

The V gene is TRBV5-4 and the J gene is TRBJ2-7, with the D gene possibly TRBD1 or TRBD2, each one fitting 5 bases. The sequences come from peripheral blood mononuclear cells (PBMCs), collected at new diagnosis, from a patient treated with antithyroid drugs. The TCR was taken from a woman aged 25 to 39 with Graves disease. Donor details come from another sample of the same person, matched by shared clones. The nucleotide sequence is given as TGTGCCAGCAGCTTGGCGGGGACCTTCTACGAGCAGTACTTC. This sequence encodes CASSLAGTFYEQYF.